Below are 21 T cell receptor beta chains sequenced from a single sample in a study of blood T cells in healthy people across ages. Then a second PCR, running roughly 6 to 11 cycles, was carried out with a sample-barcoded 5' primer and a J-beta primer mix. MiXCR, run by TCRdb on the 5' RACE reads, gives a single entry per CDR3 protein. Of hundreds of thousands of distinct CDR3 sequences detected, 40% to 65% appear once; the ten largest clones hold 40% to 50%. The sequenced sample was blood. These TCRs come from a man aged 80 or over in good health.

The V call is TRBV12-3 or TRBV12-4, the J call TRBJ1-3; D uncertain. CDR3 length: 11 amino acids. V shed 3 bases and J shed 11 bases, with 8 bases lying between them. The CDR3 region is CASSLGRAIYF. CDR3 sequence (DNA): TGTGCCAGCAGTTTGGGAAGAGCCATATATTTT.

CDR3 amino acids: CASSPLAGESGEQYF. The CDR3 DNA is TGTGCCAGCAGCCCCCTGGCGGGAGAATCGGGCGAGCAGTACTTC. V and J are TRBV3-1 and TRBJ2-4; 7 bases map to TRBD2. The end of the DNA is better explained by TRBJ2-7, so the J call may be wrong. This CDR3 is 15 amino acids long. CDR1 is LGHDT and CDR2 is YNNKEL in the germline V gene (reference sequence).

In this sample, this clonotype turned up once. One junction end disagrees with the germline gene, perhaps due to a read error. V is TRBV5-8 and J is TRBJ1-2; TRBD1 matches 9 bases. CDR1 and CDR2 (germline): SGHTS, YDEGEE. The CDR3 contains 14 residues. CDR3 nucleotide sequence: TGTGCCAACAGCTTCGGACAGGGGCTCCATGGCTACACCTTC. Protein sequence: CANSFGQGLHGYTF.

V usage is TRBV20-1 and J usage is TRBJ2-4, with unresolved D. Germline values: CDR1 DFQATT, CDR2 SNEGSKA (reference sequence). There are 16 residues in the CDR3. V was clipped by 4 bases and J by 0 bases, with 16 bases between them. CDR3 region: CSAKDSLTVAKNIQYF. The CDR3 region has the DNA TGCAGTGCTAAGGATTCCTTAACGGTAGCCAAAAACATTCAGTACTTC.

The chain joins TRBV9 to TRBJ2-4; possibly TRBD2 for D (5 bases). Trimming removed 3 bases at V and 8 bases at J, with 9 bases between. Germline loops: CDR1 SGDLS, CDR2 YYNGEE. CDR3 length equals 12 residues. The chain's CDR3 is CASSGAGDIQYF. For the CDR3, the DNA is TGTGCCAGCAGCGGGGCCGGGGACATTCAGTACTTC.

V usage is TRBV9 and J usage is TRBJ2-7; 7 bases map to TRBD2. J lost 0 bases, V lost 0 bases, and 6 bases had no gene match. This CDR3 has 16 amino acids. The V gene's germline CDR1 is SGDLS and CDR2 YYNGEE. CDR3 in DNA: TGTGCCAGCAGCGTAGGGGGAGCGGGGAGCTCCTACGAGCAGTACTTC. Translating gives CASSVGGAGSSYEQYF.

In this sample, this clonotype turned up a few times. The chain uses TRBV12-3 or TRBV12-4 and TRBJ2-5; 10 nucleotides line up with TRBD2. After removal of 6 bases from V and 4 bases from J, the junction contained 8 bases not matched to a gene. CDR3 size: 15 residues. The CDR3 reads CASSGASGSPETQYF. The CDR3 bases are TGTGCCAGCAGCGGGGCTAGCGGGAGTCCAGAGACCCAGTACTTC.

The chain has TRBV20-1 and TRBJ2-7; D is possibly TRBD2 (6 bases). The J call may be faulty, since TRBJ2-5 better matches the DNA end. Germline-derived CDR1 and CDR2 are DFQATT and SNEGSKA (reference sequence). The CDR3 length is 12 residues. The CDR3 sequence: CSVPGVGETQYF. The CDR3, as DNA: TGCAGTGTCCCGGGAGTTGGTGAGACCCAGTACTTC.

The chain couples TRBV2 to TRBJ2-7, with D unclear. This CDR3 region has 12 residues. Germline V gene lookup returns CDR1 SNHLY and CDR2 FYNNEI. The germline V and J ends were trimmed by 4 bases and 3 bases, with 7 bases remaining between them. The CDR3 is CASSGVFYEQYF. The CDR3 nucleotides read TGTGCCAGCAGTGGAGTGTTCTACGAGCAGTACTTC.

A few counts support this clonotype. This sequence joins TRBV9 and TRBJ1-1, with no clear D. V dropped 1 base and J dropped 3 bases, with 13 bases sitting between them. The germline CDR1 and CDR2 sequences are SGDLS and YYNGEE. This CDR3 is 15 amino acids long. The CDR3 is CASSVFSAADTEAFF. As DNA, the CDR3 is TGTGCCAGCAGCGTATTTTCAGCAGCGGACACTGAAGCTTTCTTT.

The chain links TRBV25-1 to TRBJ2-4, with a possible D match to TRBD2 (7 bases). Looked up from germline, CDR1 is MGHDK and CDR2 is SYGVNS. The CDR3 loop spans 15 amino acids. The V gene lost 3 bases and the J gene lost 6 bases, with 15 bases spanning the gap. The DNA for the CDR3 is TGTGCCAGCAGTGATTCCGGGGGGCGAGGAAACATTCAGTACTTC. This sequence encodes CASSDSGGRGNIQYF.

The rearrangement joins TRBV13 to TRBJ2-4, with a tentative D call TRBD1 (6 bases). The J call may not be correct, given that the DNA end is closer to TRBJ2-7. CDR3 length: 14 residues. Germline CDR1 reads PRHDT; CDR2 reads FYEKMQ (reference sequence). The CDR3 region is CASSPRQETYEQYF. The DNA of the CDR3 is TGTGCCAGCAGCCCCAGACAGGAGACCTACGAGCAGTACTTC.

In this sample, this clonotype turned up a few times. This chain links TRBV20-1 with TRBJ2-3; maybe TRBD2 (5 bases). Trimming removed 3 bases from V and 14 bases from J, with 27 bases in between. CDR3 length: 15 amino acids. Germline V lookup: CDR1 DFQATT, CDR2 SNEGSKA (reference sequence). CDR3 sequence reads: CSARSSGSRRRYAYF. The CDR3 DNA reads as TGCAGTGCTAGGAGTTCGGGGAGTCGTCGCAGATACGCGTATTTT.

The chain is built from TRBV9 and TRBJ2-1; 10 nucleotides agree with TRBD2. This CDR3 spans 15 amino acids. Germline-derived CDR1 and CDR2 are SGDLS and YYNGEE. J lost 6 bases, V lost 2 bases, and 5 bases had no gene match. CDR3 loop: CASSVPSGRINEQFF. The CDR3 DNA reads TGTGCCAGCAGCGTTCCTAGCGGGAGAATCAATGAGCAGTTCTTC.

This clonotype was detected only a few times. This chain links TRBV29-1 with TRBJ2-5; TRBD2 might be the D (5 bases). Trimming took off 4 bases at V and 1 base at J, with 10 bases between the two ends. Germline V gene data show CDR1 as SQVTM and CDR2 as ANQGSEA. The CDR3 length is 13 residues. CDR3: CSVAWLAQETQYF. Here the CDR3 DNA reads TGCAGCGTTGCCTGGCTAGCCCAAGAGACCCAGTACTTC.

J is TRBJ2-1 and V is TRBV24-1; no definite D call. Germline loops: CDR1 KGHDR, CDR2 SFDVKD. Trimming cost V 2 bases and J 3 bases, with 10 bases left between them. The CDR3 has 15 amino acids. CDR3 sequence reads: CATSDSRIFYNEQFF. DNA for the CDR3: TGTGCCACCAGTGATTCTAGGATATTCTACAATGAGCAGTTCTTC.

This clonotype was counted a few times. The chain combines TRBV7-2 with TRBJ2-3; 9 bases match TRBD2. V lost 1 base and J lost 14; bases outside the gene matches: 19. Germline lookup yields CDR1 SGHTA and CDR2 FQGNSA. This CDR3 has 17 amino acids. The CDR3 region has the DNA TGTGCCAGCAGCTTAGAGTCTCTAGCGGGATTCTCCAGAGACGCGTATTTT. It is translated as CASSLESLAGFSRDAYF.

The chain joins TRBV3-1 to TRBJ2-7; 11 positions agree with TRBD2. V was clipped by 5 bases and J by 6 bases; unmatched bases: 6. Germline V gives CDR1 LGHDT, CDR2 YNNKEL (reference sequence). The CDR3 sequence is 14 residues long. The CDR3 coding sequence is TGTGCCAGCAGCTATACTAGCGGGAGATTCGAGCAGTACTTC. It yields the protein CASSYTSGRFEQYF.

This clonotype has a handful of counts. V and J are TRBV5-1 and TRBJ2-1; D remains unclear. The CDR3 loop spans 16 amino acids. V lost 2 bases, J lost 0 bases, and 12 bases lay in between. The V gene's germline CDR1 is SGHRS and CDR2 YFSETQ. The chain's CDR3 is CASSLVPLRSYNEQFF. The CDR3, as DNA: TGCGCCAGCAGCTTAGTACCATTGCGCTCCTACAATGAGCAGTTCTTC.

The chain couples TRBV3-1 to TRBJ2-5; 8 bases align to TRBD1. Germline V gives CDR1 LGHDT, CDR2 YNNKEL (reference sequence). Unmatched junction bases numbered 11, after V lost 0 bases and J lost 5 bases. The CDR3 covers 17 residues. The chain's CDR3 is CASSQDWIQGGAETQYF. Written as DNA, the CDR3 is TGTGCCAGCAGCCAAGATTGGATACAGGGGGGTGCCGAGACCCAGTACTTC.

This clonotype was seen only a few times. This CDR3 reads CASSLSGLAGGFTDTQYF. The CDR3 bases are TGTGCCAGCAGCTTATCTGGACTAGCGGGAGGGTTCACAGATACGCAGTATTTT. The chain uses TRBV7-2 and TRBJ2-3, with 15 bases matching TRBD2. This CDR3 comprises 18 residues. CDR1 and CDR2 from the germline V gene are SGHTA and FQGNSA. The V and J ends lost 2 bases and 2 bases, in that order; junction bases with no gene match: 5.